This T cell receptor beta chain was obtained from a study of blood T cell repertoires in COVID-19. The trim removed 6 bases at V and 1 base at J, leaving 4 bases unmatched. This CDR3 region has 16 residues. Per the germline V gene, CDR1 is MDHEN and CDR2 is SYDVKM. Measured with immunoSEQ multiplex PCR; TCRdb has only the in-frame clones, and not every one. Among about 220,000 clones listed, about 80% were seen once. The source of this sequence is a woman aged 55-75 years with acute or convalescent COVID-19. The sequencing input was peripheral blood. The V and J genes are TRBV28 and TRBJ1-6, with TRBD1 matching over 9 bases. CDR3 protein: CASRQGAGSYNSPLHF. DNA for the CDR3: TGTGCCAGCAGACAGGGGGCTGGGTCCTATAATTCACCCCTCCACTTT.